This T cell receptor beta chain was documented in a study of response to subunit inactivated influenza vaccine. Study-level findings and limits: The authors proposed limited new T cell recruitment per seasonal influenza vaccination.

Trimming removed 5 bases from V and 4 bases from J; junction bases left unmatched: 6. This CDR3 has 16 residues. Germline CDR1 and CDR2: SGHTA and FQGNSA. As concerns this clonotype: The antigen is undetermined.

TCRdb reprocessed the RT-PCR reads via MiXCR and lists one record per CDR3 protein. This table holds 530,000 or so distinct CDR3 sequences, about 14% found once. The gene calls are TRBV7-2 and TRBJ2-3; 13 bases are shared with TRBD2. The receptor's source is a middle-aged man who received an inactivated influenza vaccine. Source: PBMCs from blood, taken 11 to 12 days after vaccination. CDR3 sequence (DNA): TGTGCCAGCAGCCTCGGACTAGCGGGGGTTCCAGATACGCAGTATTTT. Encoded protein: CASSLGLAGVPDTQYF. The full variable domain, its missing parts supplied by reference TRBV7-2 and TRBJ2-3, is GAGVSQSPSNKVTEKGKDVELRCDPISGHTALYWYRQSLGQGLEFLIYFQGNSAPDKSGLPSDRFSAERTGGSVSTLTIQRTQQEDSAVYLCASSLGLAGVPDTQYFGPGTRLTVL.